The 26 T cell receptor beta chains below all came from one sample that was sequenced in a study of T cell responses to AZD1222 COVID-19 vaccine. The protocol was immunoSEQ multiplex PCR, while the TCRdb copy is restricted to in-frame clones and leaves out a portion. The table shows some 150,000 clones, with 89% occurring only once. Specimen: peripheral blood, collected 28 days after the second AZD1222 dose. The receptors were sampled from an adult who received the AZD1222 COVID-19 vaccine.

Of note for this clone: One end of the junction is discordant with germline, which a read error may explain. This chain uses TRBV11-3 with TRBJ1-3, with TRBD1 matching over 10 bases. In germline, CDR1 is SGHNT, CDR2 YENEEA. CDR3 length: 16 amino acids. The CDR3 sequence: CASSFNGQGESYTMYF. In DNA form, the CDR3 reads TGTGCCAGCAGCTTTAACGGACAGGGGGAATCATATACCATGTATTTT.

This sequence joins TRBV6-5 and TRBJ1-2, with D perhaps matching TRBD1 (6 bases). CDR3 length: 15 residues. V shed 8 bases and J shed 4 bases, with 20 bases lying between them. In germline, CDR1 is MNHEY, CDR2 SVGAGI. The CDR3 loop reads CASLPKGGWGYGYTF. DNA for the CDR3: TGTGCCAGCCTACCCAAGGGGGGATGGGGCTATGGCTACACCTTC.

The table lists this clone with a few counts. The V and J genes are TRBV7-9 and TRBJ1-5; D is unresolved. V gave up 5 bases and J gave up 1 base, with 12 bases separating them. Germline CDR1 reads SEHNR; CDR2 reads FQNEAQ (reference sequence). This CDR3 spans 15 amino acids. The chain's CDR3 is CASSAPGGSNQPQHF. As DNA, the CDR3 is TGTGCCAGCAGCGCCCCGGGTGGAAGCAATCAGCCCCAGCATTTT. Based on the CDR3 plus reference TRBV7-9 and TRBJ1-5, the full variable domain is DTGVSQNPRHKITKRGQNVTFRCDPISEHNRLYWYRQTLGQGPEFLTYFQNEAQLEKSRLLSDRFSAERPKGSFSTLEIQRTEQGDSAMYLCASSAPGGSNQPQHFGDGTRLSIL.

This rearrangement joins TRBV2 to TRBJ1-6; D is unresolved. The germline V and J ends were trimmed by 1 base and 8 bases, with 9 bases remaining between them. The CDR3 extends over 14 amino acids. Germline V gives CDR1 SNHLY, CDR2 FYNNEI. The DNA of the CDR3 is TGTGCCAGCAGTGAAGGGCTAATGTATTCACCCCTCCACTTT. Encoded protein: CASSEGLMYSPLHF.

The sample holds one count of this clone. The rearrangement joins TRBV6-2 or TRBV6-3 to TRBJ1-6, with D tentatively TRBD1 (6 bases). V gave up 2 bases and J gave up 6 bases, with 11 bases separating them. This CDR3 has 15 amino acids. Germline CDR1 MNHEY, CDR2 SVGEGT. CDR3 nucleotides: TGTGCCAGCAGTTACAGGACAGAGCCTAATTCACCCCTCCACTTT. This translates into CASSYRTEPNSPLHF.

The genes are TRBV2 and TRBJ2-3, with D possibly TRBD1 on 6 matching bases. Trimming took 6 bases from V and 7 from J, leaving 26 bases between them. In germline, CDR1 is SNHLY, CDR2 FYNNEI. CDR3 size: 17 residues. The CDR3 DNA follows: TGTGCCAGCAGCGAATGGGCGGCAGGGGACCCTCTGAATACGCAGTATTTT. Protein product: CASSEWAAGDPLNTQYF.

This clone has more than one count but fewer than ten. V gene TRBV5-1 combines with J gene TRBJ2-7; unclear D gene. CDR3 size: 12 residues. Looked up from germline, CDR1 is SGHRS and CDR2 is YFSETQ. With 0 bases removed from V and 4 bases from J, the gap between germline ends came to 5 bases. This chain's CDR3 is CASSLGAYEQYF. For the CDR3, the DNA is TGCGCCAGCAGCTTGGGGGCTTACGAGCAGTACTTC.

The chain uses TRBV5-1 and TRBJ2-7; D may be TRBD2 (6 bases). Looked up from germline, CDR1 is SGHRS and CDR2 is YFSETQ. The CDR3 spans 16 residues. The V end was cut by 5 bases, the J end by 5 bases, with 23 bases between. The CDR3 region is CASSLSGGQGEDEQYF. CDR3 in DNA: TGCGCCAGCAGTCTATCAGGAGGGCAGGGCGAGGACGAGCAGTACTTC.

This chain uses TRBV7-3 with TRBJ1-5, with D unresolved. This CDR3 is 13 amino acids long. Between the trimmed V and J ends, which lost 2 bases and 7 bases, there was a span of 9 bases. The germline V gene has CDR1 SGHTA and CDR2 FQGTGA. CDR3 sequence reads: CASSLGPGQPQHF. CDR3 DNA sequence: TGTGCCAGCAGCTTAGGCCCGGGGCAGCCCCAGCATTTT.

The chain recombines TRBV5-4 with TRBJ1-1, with D uncertain. This CDR3 is 13 amino acids long. The V gene's germline CDR1 is SGHNT and CDR2 YYREEE (reference sequence). V dropped 4 bases and J dropped 2 bases, with 9 bases sitting between them. The DNA of the CDR3 is TGTGCCAGCAGCGCGGGCCCTAACACTGAAGCTTTCTTT. Translation: CASSAGPNTEAFF.

The gene calls are TRBV4-2 and TRBJ2-5; 8 bases match TRBD2. Germline V CDR1 and CDR2: LGHNA, YNFKEQ. This CDR3 is built from 18 residues. V lost 4 bases to trimming and J lost 2 bases; unmatched junction nucleotides: 15. This chain's CDR3 is CASSPTPRLAPSQETQYF. In nucleotides, the CDR3 is TGTGCCAGCAGCCCGACCCCACGACTAGCGCCATCACAAGAGACCCAGTACTTC.

The CDR3, as DNA: TGTGCCAGCAGCTATTCCTCAGGGGGGGGTGAAGCTTTCTTT. Translated: CASSYSSGGGEAFF. This sequence joins TRBV28 and TRBJ1-1, with 7 bases identical to TRBD1. CDR1 is MDHEN, CDR2 SYDVKM, per germline. V trimming: 6 bases; J trimming: 7 bases; junction bases outside the gene matches: 11. This CDR3 has 14 residues.

This chain uses TRBV5-6 with TRBJ1-1; D is undetermined. The germline CDR1 and CDR2 sequences are SGHDT and YYEEEE. V was pared by 3 bases and J by 3 bases, with 12 bases between. The CDR3 has 14 residues. For the CDR3, the DNA is TGTGCCAGCAGCTGGGAGACGCGGGACACTGAAGCTTTCTTT. As protein: CASSWETRDTEAFF.

This sequence joins TRBV6-5 and TRBJ2-7; D remains ambiguous. V was cut by 6 bases and J by 6 bases, with 21 bases left in between. This CDR3 contains 15 residues. Germline CDR1 reads MNHEY; CDR2 reads SVGAGI. Here the CDR3 DNA reads TGTGCCAGCAGACTTCTAAGGGCCTCCGCCGCCGAGCAGTACTTC. This encodes CASRLLRASAAEQYF.

The chain uses TRBV5-5 and TRBJ2-7; 10 nucleotides align to TRBD1. The CDR3 totals 14 residues. Germline V gives CDR1 SGHKS, CDR2 YYEKEE (reference sequence). Losses at the gene ends were 2 bases for V and 2 bases for J; bases not matched to a gene: 1. CDR3 coding DNA: TGTGCCAGCAGCTTCGGGACAGGGGCCTACGAGCAGTACTTC. Translation gives CASSFGTGAYEQYF.

In regard to this clone: This sample also contains other DNA sequences that code for the same CDR3. The V and J genes are TRBV19 and TRBJ1-2; D is unclear. The germline CDR1 and CDR2 sequences are LNHDA and SQIVND (reference sequence). The CDR3 is 13 residues long. V was pared by 2 bases and J by 3 bases, with 7 bases between. CDR3 sequence (DNA): TGTGCCAGTAGTATAACAGCGTACTATGGCTACACCTTC. Translated: CASSITAYYGYTF.

V gene TRBV5-8 combines with J gene TRBJ1-1; D might be TRBD1 (5 bases). In germline, CDR1 is SGHTS, CDR2 YDEGEE. V was clipped by 4 bases and J by 3 bases, with 19 bases between them. This CDR3 contains 16 residues. CDR3 bases: TGTGCCAGCAGCCCATGGACTCGGCGGGGGTACACTGAAGCTTTCTTT. Translated: CASSPWTRRGYTEAFF.

The chain couples TRBV19 to TRBJ2-7; D is uncertain. With 1 base removed from V and 5 bases from J, the gap between germline ends came to 9 bases. Per the germline V gene, CDR1 is LNHDA and CDR2 is SQIVND (reference sequence). CDR3 length: 13 residues. CDR3 in amino acids: CASSIATRHEQYF. Here the CDR3 DNA reads TGTGCCAGTAGTATAGCGACCCGCCACGAGCAGTACTTC. The full variable domain, with the rest looked up from reference TRBV19 and TRBJ2-7, is DGGITQSPKYLFRKEGQNVTLSCEQNLNHDAMYWYRQDPGQGLRLIYYSQIVNDFQKGDIAEGYSVSREKKESFPLTVTSAQKNPTAFYLCASSIATRHEQYFGPGTRLTVT.

The genes are TRBV13 and TRBJ2-2, with 11 nucleotides matching TRBD2. CDR3 size: 20 residues. The trim removed 0 bases at V and 0 bases at J, leaving 9 bases unmatched. Germline V gene lookup returns CDR1 PRHDT and CDR2 FYEKMQ (reference sequence). Here the CDR3 reads CASSLGRVAGGFANTGELFF. The DNA for the CDR3 is TGTGCCAGCAGCTTAGGCCGGGTAGCGGGAGGGTTCGCGAACACCGGGGAGCTGTTTTTT.

The chain is built from TRBV2 and TRBJ1-5; 9 positions match TRBD1. The V and J ends lost 5 bases and 0 bases, in that order; junction bases with no gene match: 5. This CDR3 has 16 residues. The V gene's germline CDR1 is SNHLY and CDR2 FYNNEI. The CDR3 protein is CASSSRTGDSNQPQHF. CDR3 in DNA: TGTGCCAGCAGTTCCCGGACAGGGGATAGCAATCAGCCCCAGCATTTT.

V is TRBV6-6 and J is TRBJ2-2; D is unclear. This CDR3 contains 15 residues. The germline gives CDR1 MNHNY, CDR2 SVGAGI (reference sequence). V was shortened by 2 bases and J by 7 bases, with 14 bases between the two germline ends. CDR3 sequence reads: CASSYTPGHHGELFF. CDR3 DNA sequence: TGTGCCAGCAGTTACACACCGGGCCACCACGGGGAGCTGTTTTTT.

The chain couples TRBV2 to TRBJ1-5; maybe TRBD1 (6 bases). Between the trimmed V and J ends, which lost 8 bases and 2 bases, there was a span of 10 bases. The CDR3 length is 13 residues. Germline V CDR1 and CDR2: SNHLY, FYNNEI. The CDR3 is CASGDTGNQPQHF. The CDR3 bases are TGTGCCAGCGGGGACACCGGCAATCAGCCCCAGCATTTT.

J is TRBJ1-2 and V is TRBV6-2 or TRBV6-3, with no clear D. The CDR3 totals 15 residues. V was shortened by 2 bases and J by 4 bases, with 14 bases between the two germline ends. In germline, CDR1 is MNHEY, CDR2 SVGEGT. Here the CDR3 DNA reads TGTGCCAGCAGTTACGTCGGTACGCTCGGCTATGGCTACACCTTC. Protein sequence: CASSYVGTLGYGYTF.

The chain combines TRBV4-2 with TRBJ2-6; a weak D match, TRBD2 (6 bases). The germline gives CDR1 LGHNA, CDR2 YNFKEQ. Trimming shortened V by 0 bases and J by 2 bases, and 8 bases separated the two germline ends. The CDR3 extends over 16 amino acids. Written as DNA, the CDR3 is TGTGCCAGCAGCCAAGAAGGAGGGACTGGGGCCAACGTCCTGACTTTC. This encodes CASSQEGGTGANVLTF.

The chain joins TRBV9 to TRBJ2-2; 7 nucleotides match TRBD1. Germline trimming cut 3 bases from V and 6 bases from J; bases unmatched to any gene: 8. Germline V gene lookup returns CDR1 SGDLS and CDR2 YYNGEE. This CDR3 spans 15 amino acids. The CDR3 DNA sequence: TGTGCCAGCAGCGGAACAGGGGTGAGGGCCGGGGAGCTGTTTTTT. Translating gives CASSGTGVRAGELFF.

This clone occurred once. The chain recombines TRBV6-2 or TRBV6-3 with TRBJ2-2; D is perhaps TRBD2 (6 bases). CDR1 and CDR2 (germline): MNHEY, SVGEGT. Between the trimmed V and J ends, which lost 4 bases and 1 base, there was a span of 22 bases. The CDR3 covers 19 residues. The CDR3 region is CASSSPRALRGMNTGELFF. CDR3 nucleotide sequence: TGTGCCAGCAGTTCCCCCCGGGCTTTGCGCGGGATGAACACCGGGGAGCTGTTTTTT.